This T cell receptor beta chain emerged from a study of identical twins. Study-level points and caveats: Conclusions came from cross-sectional statistical analysis, not from following the same donors.

This CDR3 is 15 amino acids long. Only healthy Caucasians were included as donors. A universal primer site was added by template switching, and unique molecular identifiers were carried by the cDNA. TCRdb redid the calling of the 5' RACE reads with MiXCR, one entry per CDR3 protein. The sample lists roughly 1,500,000 distinct CDR3 sequences; more than 30% were seen once. This clonotype was found many times. Its antigen is still unknown. This sequence joins TRBV12-3 or TRBV12-4 and TRBJ2-1, with 8 positions matching TRBD2. The end of the DNA is better explained by TRBJ2-7, so the J call may be wrong. The sequenced sample consisted of cord blood. This sequence originates from a newborn girl in good health. This CDR3 reads CASSLRGGSYNEQYF. The DNA of the CDR3 is TGTGCCAGCAGTTTACGGGGGGGCTCCTACAATGAGCAGTACTTC.